These T cell receptor beta chains were read from a single sample in a study of cytomegalovirus exposure and HLA in healthy donors. Some clones are missing from TCRdb's copy, which holds only in-frame ones; the method was immunoSEQ multiplex PCR. The repertoire holds 120,000 to 150,000 clones, with nearly 80% as singletons. The sequenced material came from PBMCs. All receptors come from a male donor in good health and CMV-seronegative. Both conserved end residues are part of each CDR3. The D gene is left open where the match is weak. Clone size appears in some rows only: once, few, many, or a class for an expanded clone.

J gene: TRBJ1-1; D gene: TRBD1; V gene: TRBV6-5; clone size: once; CDR3 protein: CASSGTGQGRTEAFF; CDR3 DNA: TGTGCCAGCAGTGGCACGGGACAGGGAAGGACTGAAGCTTTCTTT
J gene: TRBJ2-7; D gene: TRBD1; V gene: TRBV7-9; clone size: once; CDR3 protein: CSSSLSSGTGTYEQYF; CDR3 DNA: TGTTCCAGCAGCTTGAGCTCCGGGACAGGGACCTACGAGCAGTACTTC
J gene: TRBJ1-1; D gene: -; V gene: TRBV7-3; clone size: -; CDR3 protein: CASSPGLNTEAFF; CDR3 DNA: TGTGCCAGCAGCCCAGGGTTGAACACTGAAGCTTTCTTT
J gene: TRBJ2-1; D gene: TRBD2; V gene: TRBV9; clone size: -; CDR3 protein: CASSVVGGPSYEQFF; CDR3 DNA: TGTGCCAGCAGCGTAGTGGGAGGGCCCTCCTATGAGCAGTTCTTC
J gene: TRBJ2-1; D gene: -; V gene: TRBV7-2; clone size: -; CDR3 protein: CASSLVGSGSYNEQFF; CDR3 DNA: TGTGCCAGCAGCTTAGTTGGTAGCGGCTCCTACAATGAGCAGTTCTTC
J gene: TRBJ1-1; D gene: TRBD1; V gene: TRBV7-9; clone size: -; CDR3 protein: CSSSPSDRGAFF; CDR3 DNA: TGTTCCAGCAGCCCTTCTGACAGGGGAGCTTTCTTT
J gene: TRBJ1-6; D gene: TRBD1; V gene: TRBV19; clone size: -; CDR3 protein: CASSRQGANNSPLHF; CDR3 DNA: TGTGCCAGTAGCCGCCAGGGGGCGAATAATTCACCCCTCCACTTT
J gene: TRBJ2-1; D gene: TRBD1; V gene: TRBV6-4; clone size: -; CDR3 protein: CASKQGAHNEQFF; CDR3 DNA: TGTGCCAGCAAACAGGGGGCCCACAATGAGCAGTTCTTC
J gene: TRBJ1-1; D gene: -; V gene: TRBV5-1; clone size: few; CDR3 protein: CASSLSEDTEAFF; CDR3 DNA: TGCGCCAGCAGCCTATCGGAGGACACTGAAGCTTTCTTT
J gene: TRBJ2-3; D gene: TRBD2; V gene: TRBV19; clone size: -; CDR3 protein: CASSQRGGTDTQYF; CDR3 DNA: TGTGCCAGTAGCCAGCGGGGGGGGACAGATACGCAGTATTTT
J gene: TRBJ1-1; D gene: -; V gene: TRBV11-2; clone size: -; CDR3 protein: CASSFSKGMTEAFF; CDR3 DNA: TGTGCCAGCAGCTTTTCTAAGGGGATGACTGAAGCTTTCTTT
J gene: TRBJ2-2; D gene: TRBD1; V gene: TRBV2; clone size: once; CDR3 protein: CASSERTGFRTGELFF; CDR3 DNA: TGTGCCAGCAGTGAGAGGACAGGGTTCAGGACCGGGGAGCTGTTTTTT
J gene: TRBJ1-2; D gene: TRBD1; V gene: TRBV5-1; clone size: -; CDR3 protein: CASSLTPGTGPDYGYTF; CDR3 DNA: TGCGCCAGCAGCTTGACCCCCGGGACAGGGCCCGACTATGGCTACACCTTC
J gene: TRBJ2-6; D gene: -; V gene: TRBV29-1; clone size: -; CDR3 protein: CSVETGGSGANVLTF; CDR3 DNA: TGCAGCGTTGAGACAGGAGGCTCTGGGGCCAACGTCCTGACTTTC
J gene: TRBJ1-2; D gene: TRBD1; V gene: TRBV27; clone size: -; CDR3 protein: CASSTRDRGYYGYTF; CDR3 DNA: TGTGCCAGCAGTACCCGGGACAGGGGTTACTATGGCTACACCTTC
J gene: TRBJ2-1; D gene: -; V gene: TRBV6-1; clone size: once; CDR3 protein: CASSDQGGHEQFF; CDR3 DNA: TGTGCCAGCAGTGACCAGGGGGGCCATGAGCAGTTCTTC
J gene: TRBJ1-1; D gene: -; V gene: TRBV6-6; clone size: -; CDR3 protein: CASSNAGHGTEAFF; CDR3 DNA: TGTGCCAGCAGTAACGCAGGGCACGGCACTGAAGCTTTCTTT
J gene: TRBJ2-1; D gene: -; V gene: TRBV5-4; clone size: -; CDR3 protein: CASSLITGSNNEQFF; CDR3 DNA: TGTGCCAGCAGCCTGATAACAGGGTCTAACAATGAGCAGTTCTTC
J gene: TRBJ2-7; D gene: TRBD1; V gene: TRBV30; clone size: -; CDR3 protein: CAWSPGGPYEQYF; CDR3 DNA: TGTGCCTGGTCCCCAGGGGGACCCTACGAGCAGTACTTC
J gene: TRBJ1-2; D gene: -; V gene: TRBV2; clone size: -; CDR3 protein: CASQKDYRESYGYTF; CDR3 DNA: TGTGCCAGCCAGAAGGATTACAGGGAAAGCTATGGCTACACCTTC
J gene: TRBJ2-1; D gene: TRBD2; V gene: TRBV4-1; clone size: once; CDR3 protein: CASSQELAGDYNEQFF; CDR3 DNA: TGCGCCAGCAGCCAGGAACTAGCGGGGGACTACAATGAGCAGTTCTTC
J gene: TRBJ1-1; D gene: TRBD1; V gene: TRBV5-1; clone size: -; CDR3 protein: CASSPQGFTEAFF; CDR3 DNA: TGCGCCAGCAGCCCACAGGGGTTCACTGAAGCTTTCTTT
J gene: TRBJ1-2; D gene: TRBD1; V gene: TRBV19; clone size: -; CDR3 protein: CASSLPGQGGGYTF; CDR3 DNA: TGTGCCAGTAGTCTCCCGGGACAGGGTGGTGGCTACACCTTC
J gene: TRBJ1-2; D gene: TRBD1; V gene: TRBV6-1; clone size: -; CDR3 protein: CASSTDRGYGYTF; CDR3 DNA: TGTGCCAGCAGCACGGACAGGGGATATGGCTACACCTTC
J gene: TRBJ2-3; D gene: TRBD2; V gene: TRBV7-9; clone size: -; CDR3 protein: CASSLASGGADTQYF; CDR3 DNA: TGTGCCAGCAGCTTAGCAAGCGGGGGGGCAGATACGCAGTATTTT
J gene: TRBJ1-5; D gene: -; V gene: TRBV30; clone size: few; CDR3 protein: CAWSPGVLTAQHF; CDR3 DNA: TGTGCCTGGAGTCCAGGGGTACTTACGGCCCAGCATTTT
J gene: TRBJ2-7; D gene: TRBD1; V gene: TRBV14; clone size: -; CDR3 protein: CASSQGRGPTYEQYF; CDR3 DNA: TGTGCCAGCAGCCAAGGCAGGGGGCCTACTTACGAGCAGTACTTC
J gene: TRBJ2-1; D gene: -; V gene: TRBV15; clone size: -; CDR3 protein: CATSRGGSREVHEQFF; CDR3 DNA: TGTGCCACCAGCAGAGGAGGATCCAGGGAGGTCCATGAGCAGTTCTTC
J gene: TRBJ1-4; D gene: -; V gene: TRBV5-4; clone size: -; CDR3 protein: CASSLRGSREKLFF; CDR3 DNA: TGTGCCAGCAGCTTGCGGGGTTCTCGGGAAAAACTGTTTTTT
J gene: TRBJ1-1; D gene: -; V gene: TRBV6-5; clone size: -; CDR3 protein: CASSYSLAMNTEAFF; CDR3 DNA: TGTGCCAGCAGTTACTCGTTAGCGATGAACACTGAAGCTTTCTTT
J gene: TRBJ2-1; D gene: TRBD1; V gene: TRBV7-3; clone size: few; CDR3 protein: CASSLADRAREQFF; CDR3 DNA: TGTGCCAGCAGCTTAGCAGACAGGGCCAGGGAGCAGTTCTTC
J gene: TRBJ2-7; D gene: TRBD1; V gene: TRBV6-5; clone size: -; CDR3 protein: CASTKNYDRGVEQYF; CDR3 DNA: TGTGCCAGCACCAAAAACTATGACAGGGGGGTCGAGCAGTACTTC
J gene: TRBJ1-1; D gene: TRBD1; V gene: TRBV5-1; clone size: -; CDR3 protein: CASSPTGDWTEAFF; CDR3 DNA: TGCGCCAGCAGCCCAACAGGGGATTGGACTGAAGCTTTCTTT
J gene: TRBJ1-1; D gene: -; V gene: TRBV7-2; clone size: -; CDR3 protein: CASSLGARAGGAFF; CDR3 DNA: TGTGCCAGCAGCTTAGGCGCCAGGGCCGGGGGAGCTTTCTTT
J gene: TRBJ2-3; D gene: -; V gene: TRBV11-3; clone size: once; CDR3 protein: CASSIVSGGKGTQYF; CDR3 DNA: TGTGCCAGCAGCATCGTTTCGGGGGGCAAGGGTACGCAGTATTTT
J gene: TRBJ1-2; D gene: -; V gene: TRBV19; clone size: few; CDR3 protein: CASGKTELSNYGYTF; CDR3 DNA: TGTGCCAGTGGAAAGACGGAGCTGTCAAACTATGGCTACACCTTC
J gene: TRBJ2-5; D gene: -; V gene: TRBV10-3; clone size: -; CDR3 protein: CAISDQVTQETQYF; CDR3 DNA: TGTGCCATCAGTGACCAGGTAACCCAAGAGACCCAGTACTTC
J gene: TRBJ2-5; D gene: -; V gene: TRBV5-1; clone size: -; CDR3 protein: CASSLVAGAGEQYF; CDR3 DNA: TGCGCCAGCAGCTTGGTCGCGGGGGCGGGGGAGCAGTACTTC
J gene: TRBJ2-1; D gene: TRBD2; V gene: TRBV2; clone size: few; CDR3 protein: CASSTSGSPEAISYNEQFF; CDR3 DNA: TGTGCCAGCAGTACTAGCGGGAGTCCAGAAGCTATCTCCTACAATGAGCAGTTCTTC
J gene: TRBJ2-1; D gene: TRBD2; V gene: TRBV6-5; clone size: -; CDR3 protein: CASSREGLYNEQFF; CDR3 DNA: TGTGCCAGCAGTCGGGAGGGCCTCTACAATGAGCAGTTCTTC
J gene: TRBJ2-5; D gene: -; V gene: TRBV2; clone size: -; CDR3 protein: CASSGTVPGEQYF; CDR3 DNA: TGTGCCAGCAGCGGGACTGTCCCGGGAGAGCAGTACTTC
J gene: TRBJ2-2; D gene: -; V gene: TRBV30; clone size: -; CDR3 protein: CAWSGTYTGELFF; CDR3 DNA: TGTGCCTGGAGTGGGACATACACCGGGGAGCTGTTTTTT
J gene: TRBJ2-7; D gene: -; V gene: TRBV29-1; clone size: -; CDR3 protein: CSVVTGLHSYEQYF; CDR3 DNA: TGCAGCGTTGTCACTGGGCTGCACTCCTACGAGCAGTACTTC
J gene: TRBJ1-1; D gene: -; V gene: TRBV2; clone size: -; CDR3 protein: CASRDFPGAFF; CDR3 DNA: TGTGCCTCTCGGGACTTCCCGGGGGCTTTCTTT
J gene: TRBJ2-7; D gene: TRBD2; V gene: TRBV30; clone size: -; CDR3 protein: CAWSFRLAGPYEQYF; CDR3 DNA: TGTGCCTGGTCATTCCGACTAGCGGGACCCTACGAGCAGTACTTC